What follows is one TCR beta chain and its context. V lost 0 bases, J lost 4 bases, and 5 bases stayed unmatched. The CDR3 spans 15 residues. The germline V gene has CDR1 SGHDT and CDR2 YYEEEE. The entry originates in a study of blood T cell repertoires in COVID-19. Study overall: COVID-19 samples, acute and convalescent, were from the United States, Italy and Spain. T cells, B-cell-depleted T cells, or PBMCs supplied cDNA or gDNA.

Original processing notes: How many nucleated cells were present was estimated from reference gene primer amplification. Profiling relied on immunoSEQ multiplex PCR, and the TCRdb table lists in-frame clones only, not all of them. V and J calls and clone size are those listed in that table; D and trimming were worked out from the DNA. The sample records roughly 100,000 clones, almost 90% being singletons. Sequenced: peripheral blood. The chain carries TRBV5-6 and TRBJ2-7; 9 bases match TRBD2. The sequence derives from a human donor in a cohort sampled during active COVID-19. DNA of the CDR3: TGTGCCAGCAGCTTGGAAGCGGGAGGACCTTACGAGCAGTACTTC. Translation: CASSLEAGGPYEQYF.